The 26 T cell receptor beta chains below all came from one sample that was sequenced in a study of TIL therapy for anti-PD-1-resistant metastatic lung cancer. Sequencing used immunoSEQ v3. Profiled with immunoSEQ multiplex PCR; TCRdb holds only in-frame clones, not every one. The sample shows some 50,000 clones, 79% of them seen only once. Time point in this sample: pre-treatment sample, taken before nivolumab and TIL therapy. Sequencing used blood, obtained at baseline. These receptors came from a man aged 70 or older with non-small cell lung cancer.

V and J are TRBV27 and TRBJ2-7; D possibly matches TRBD1 or TRBD2 (5 bases each). Per the germline V gene, CDR1 is MNHEY and CDR2 is SMNVEV (reference sequence). V lost 5 bases to trimming and J lost 3 bases, with 17 bases between them. This CDR3 region has 15 residues. This CDR3 is CASSLGTSRLYEQYF. The CDR3 bases are TGTGCCAGCAGTCTAGGGACGTCGCGACTCTACGAGCAGTACTTC.

The chain joins TRBV11-2 to TRBJ2-2; D uncertain. The CDR3 sequence is 14 residues long. CDR1 is SGHAT and CDR2 is FQNNGV in the germline V gene. V lost 5 bases to trimming and J lost 1 base, with 8 bases between them. The chain's CDR3 is CASSTSMNTGELFF. The CDR3 nucleotides read TGTGCCAGCAGCACCTCAATGAACACCGGGGAGCTGTTTTTT.

This rearrangement joins TRBV7-8 to TRBJ2-1; tentatively, D is TRBD1 or TRBD2 (5 bases each). V dropped 5 bases and J dropped 5 bases, with 16 bases sitting between them. The CDR3 extends over 15 amino acids. Germline CDR1 and CDR2: SGHVS and FQNEAQ. The CDR3 DNA follows: TGTGCCAGCAGCCAAGACGGGGCCTGGAACAATGAGCAGTTCTTC. Encoded protein: CASSQDGAWNNEQFF.

The rearrangement uses TRBV2 and TRBJ1-5; 7 bases are a match to TRBD1. Germline CDR1 reads SNHLY; CDR2 reads FYNNEI. The CDR3 totals 14 residues. V was clipped by 5 bases and J by 0 bases; unmatched bases: 1. CDR3 loop: CASSWDSSNQPQHF. CDR3 nucleotide sequence: TGTGCCAGCAGTTGGGACAGTAGCAATCAGCCCCAGCATTTT.

Only a few counts were recorded for this clone. The J gene is TRBJ2-5, the V gene TRBV13; 7 nucleotides agree with TRBD1. This CDR3 is built from 13 residues. Per germline, CDR1 PRHDT and CDR2 FYEKMQ (reference sequence). V trimming: 5 bases; J trimming: 6 bases; junction bases outside the gene matches: 6. The CDR3 DNA is TGTGCCAGCAGCCTGGGGACAGCCCAGACCCAGTACTTC. This sequence encodes CASSLGTAQTQYF. The full variable domain, completed using reference TRBV13 and TRBJ2-5, is AAGVIQSPRHLIKEKRETATLKCYPIPRHDTVYWYQQGPGQDPQFLISFYEKMQSDKGSIPDRFSAQQFSDYHSELNMSSLELGDSALYFCASSLGTAQTQYFGPGTRLLVL.

The V and J genes are TRBV5-5 and TRBJ1-4, with TRBD1 as a possible D gene (5 bases). Trimming pared 0 bases from V and 2 bases from J, leaving 11 bases between. The CDR3 has 16 residues. Germline V gene sequence: CDR1 SGHKS, CDR2 YYEKEE (reference sequence). As DNA, the CDR3 is TGTGCCAGCAGCTTGGTTGGAGGGGCCACTAATGAAAAACTGTTTTTT. This encodes CASSLVGGATNEKLFF.

The chain joins TRBV19 to TRBJ2-1, with D possibly TRBD1 on 7 matching bases. The germline V gene encodes CDR1 LNHDA and CDR2 SQIVND (reference sequence). This CDR3 is built from 14 residues. V was cut by 8 bases and J by 9 bases, with 20 bases left in between. The CDR3 DNA sequence: TGTGCCAGTGGACCGGGACTTGCAGGGGGTGAGCAGTTCTTC. Its protein product is CASGPGLAGGEQFF.

The chain carries TRBV5-6 and TRBJ2-5, with 10 bases aligning to TRBD1. Germline trimming cut 3 bases from V and 6 bases from J; bases unmatched to any gene: 11. Germline V lookup: CDR1 SGHDT, CDR2 YYEEEE. This CDR3 is 16 amino acids long. CDR3 nucleotides: TGTGCCAGCAGCTCACCGGGACAGGGGTTCGAGAAGACCCAGTACTTC. The encoded protein is CASSSPGQGFEKTQYF. Filled out from reference TRBV5-6 and TRBJ2-5, the complete variable domain reads DAGVTQSPTHLIKTRGQQVTLRCSPKSGHDTVSWYQQALGQGPQFIFQYYEEEERQRGNFPDRFSGHQFPNYSSELNVNALLLGDSALYLCASSSPGQGFEKTQYFGPGTRLLVL.

V gene TRBV6-5 combines with J gene TRBJ2-1; 8 bases line up with TRBD1. With V trimmed by 4 bases and J by 4 bases, 6 bases remained unmatched. The CDR3 sequence is 15 residues long. Germline V CDR1 and CDR2: MNHEY, SVGAGI. The CDR3 region has the DNA TGTGCCAGCAGTTCAGGGGGCGTGCGATACAATGAGCAGTTCTTC. Protein sequence: CASSSGGVRYNEQFF.

V is TRBV5-3 and J is TRBJ2-1; 8 bases are shared with TRBD1. TRBV5-3 is sorted into the ORF group, with uncertain function. V shed 7 bases and J 0 bases; nucleotides not matched to a gene: 15. This CDR3 comprises 18 residues. DNA for the CDR3: TGTGCCAGAGGAAGACGGCAAATTACAGGGGGCTCCTACAATGAGCAGTTCTTC. Its protein product is CARGRRQITGGSYNEQFF.

The chain is built from TRBV19 and TRBJ1-2; D is undetermined. Trimming removed 8 bases from V and 3 bases from J, with 10 bases in between. Looked up from germline, CDR1 is LNHDA and CDR2 is SQIVND (reference sequence). The CDR3 has 12 residues. In DNA, the CDR3 is TGTGCCAGTGACGGACTTTACTATGGCTACACCTTC. Encoded protein: CASDGLYYGYTF. Drawing the rest from reference TRBV19 and TRBJ1-2, the complete variable domain is DGGITQSPKYLFRKEGQNVTLSCEQNLNHDAMYWYRQDPGQGLRLIYYSQIVNDFQKGDIAEGYSVSREKKESFPLTVTSAQKNPTAFYLCASDGLYYGYTFGSGTRLTVV.

CDR3 amino acids: CASSLRRSGSWSDTQYF. CDR3 bases: TGTGCCAGCAGCTTACGCCGTAGCGGGAGTTGGTCAGATACGCAGTATTTT. The V and J genes are TRBV7-8 and TRBJ2-3; 9 bases map to TRBD2. Looked up from germline, CDR1 is SGHVS and CDR2 is FQNEAQ. CDR3 length equals 17 residues. Trimming cost V 2 bases and J 4 bases; bases outside gene matches: 10.

The rearrangement joins TRBV6-5 to TRBJ2-7; possibly TRBD1 or TRBD2 for D (5 bases each). V dropped 2 bases and J dropped 2 bases, with 10 bases sitting between them. Germline V gives CDR1 MNHEY, CDR2 SVGAGI. The CDR3 is 14 amino acids. CDR3 in amino acids: CASSYRDGAYEQYF. The CDR3 nucleotides are TGTGCCAGCAGTTACCGGGACGGAGCCTACGAGCAGTACTTC.

This clone was observed once. The V call is TRBV6-5, the J call TRBJ1-5, with D maybe TRBD1 (6 bases). Trimming removed 3 bases from V and 2 bases from J, with 11 bases in between. The CDR3 length is 15 residues. CDR1 MNHEY and CDR2 SVGAGI come from the germline V gene. In DNA, the CDR3 is TGTGCCAGCAGTTATGAGGGGGAAGGCAATCAGCCCCAGCATTTT. Its protein product is CASSYEGEGNQPQHF.

V and J are TRBV2 and TRBJ1-2; D is uncertain. The CDR3 runs 14 residues. Trimming took 6 bases from V and 0 from J, leaving 11 bases between them. Germline V gene sequence: CDR1 SNHLY, CDR2 FYNNEI. The chain's CDR3 is CASRLSSANYGYTF. The CDR3 coding sequence is TGTGCCAGCAGACTCTCCAGTGCTAACTATGGCTACACCTTC.

V gene TRBV29-1 combines with J gene TRBJ2-3; D not resolved. From germline, CDR1 is SQVTM and CDR2 ANQGSEA. This CDR3 has 11 amino acids. Deletions cut 6 bases from V and 4 bases from J, with 8 bases between. CDR3 in amino acids: CSVSAADTQYF. The CDR3 bases are TGCAGCGTGTCCGCCGCAGATACGCAGTATTTT.

The chain joins TRBV10-2 to TRBJ2-2; D may be TRBD1 (6 bases). Per the germline V gene, CDR1 is WSHSY and CDR2 is SAAADI. V shed 3 bases and J shed 6 bases, with 17 bases lying between them. The CDR3 extends over 16 amino acids. The chain's CDR3 is CASSEPGATPSGELFF. CDR3 coding DNA: TGCGCCAGCAGTGAACCAGGGGCGACACCATCCGGGGAGCTGTTTTTT.

The rearrangement uses TRBV11-3 and TRBJ2-2, with a possible D match to TRBD2 (6 bases). V dropped 5 bases and J dropped 4 bases, with 17 bases sitting between them. From germline, CDR1 is SGHNT and CDR2 YENEEA. This CDR3 is 16 amino acids long. The CDR3: CASSPPGGRVTGELFF. Here the CDR3 DNA reads TGTGCCAGCAGCCCCCCTGGGGGGAGAGTCACCGGGGAGCTGTTTTTT.

This clone was picked up a small number of times. This chain uses TRBV4-2 with TRBJ1-4; possible D gene TRBD1, 6 bases. The germline V gene has CDR1 LGHNA and CDR2 YNFKEQ. The CDR3 is made up of 16 amino acids. Deletions cut 3 bases from V and 4 bases from J, with 15 bases between. The CDR3 DNA follows: TGTGCCAGCAGCCATCAACAGGGAGGCGATAATGAAAAACTGTTTTTT. It encodes CASSHQQGGDNEKLFF.

This rearrangement joins TRBV28 to TRBJ1-3, with D perhaps TRBD1 (5 bases). The germline gives CDR1 MDHEN, CDR2 SYDVKM. V lost 3 bases, J lost 7 bases, and 16 bases lay in between. The CDR3 sequence is 15 residues long. The CDR3 DNA is TGTGCCAGCAGTTTTTCTCTCGCGGGGGACAACACCATATATTTT. Protein product: CASSFSLAGDNTIYF.

The J gene is TRBJ1-3, the V gene TRBV7-6, with D possibly matching TRBD1 (6 bases). The CDR3 is made up of 17 amino acids. Trimming stripped 2 bases from V and 0 bases from J, with 14 bases between. CDR1 is SGHVS, CDR2 FNYEAQ, per germline. This chain's CDR3 is CASSLITQGPSGNTIYF. For the CDR3, the DNA is TGTGCCAGCAGCTTAATAACACAGGGACCCTCTGGAAACACCATATATTTT.

This clone appeared once. The chain combines TRBV7-3 with TRBJ2-2; tentatively, D is TRBD2 (5 bases). The CDR3 runs 15 residues. The V and J ends lost 2 bases and 7 bases respectively, with 14 bases between them. CDR1 SGHTA and CDR2 FQGTGA come from the germline V gene. For the CDR3, the DNA is TGTGCCAGCAGCTTAGAGGTAGCGTACGTCGGGGAGCTGTTTTTT. Encoded protein: CASSLEVAYVGELFF.

The chain has TRBV14 and TRBJ2-7; D gene ambiguous. V was shortened by 0 bases and J by 2 bases, with 14 bases between the two germline ends. The CDR3 sequence is 16 residues long. Germline CDR1 is SGHDN and CDR2 is FVKESK. CDR3 DNA: TGTGCCAGCAGCCAAGATATGTCGGATCGAACCTACGAGCAGTACTTC. It is translated as CASSQDMSDRTYEQYF.

The genes are TRBV2 and TRBJ2-3; 9 nucleotides line up with TRBD2. The length of the CDR3 is 17 residues. The germline V gene has CDR1 SNHLY and CDR2 FYNNEI. V gave up 4 bases and J gave up 0 bases; unmatched junction bases: 8. The CDR3 sequence is CASSAHSTSGSTDTQYF. CDR3 bases: TGTGCCAGCAGTGCCCACTCGACTAGCGGTAGCACAGATACGCAGTATTTT. The full variable domain, in which reference TRBV2 and TRBJ2-3 provide the parts outside the CDR3, is EPEVTQTPSHQVTQMGQEVILRCVPISNHLYFYWYRQILGQKVEFLVSFYNNEISEKSEIFDDQFSVERPDGSNFTLKIRSTKLEDSAMYFCASSAHSTSGSTDTQYFGPGTRLTVL.

This chain joins TRBV30 and TRBJ1-6, with D uncertain. The ends were cut back, 2 bases at V and 6 bases at J, with 5 bases in the middle. Germline V lookup: CDR1 GTSNPN, CDR2 SVGIG (reference sequence). The length of the CDR3 is 12 residues. Written as DNA, the CDR3 is TGTGCCTGGAGTAAGGTTAATTCACCCCTCCACTTT. This sequence encodes CAWSKVNSPLHF.

The DNA for the CDR3 is TGTGCCACCAGCAGTGCGGGAGGCTCGGCAGGGGATGACTATGGCTACACCTTC. Its translation: CATSSAGGSAGDDYGYTF. The V call is TRBV15, the J call TRBJ1-2; D is perhaps TRBD1 (6 bases). The germline V and J ends were trimmed by 3 bases and 3 bases, with 23 bases remaining between them. Germline CDR1 is LNHNV and CDR2 is YYDKDF (reference sequence). The CDR3 consists of 18 residues.